This entry is about one T cell receptor (beta chain). No cognate antigen has been identified for it. Base qualities are not provided; no much larger clone lies one nucleotide away. The data were taken from a study of blood T cell repertoires in COVID-19 (dated by TCRdb to the early 2020s). About the investigation overall: Collaborator samples came from the United States, Italy and Spain and covered acute and convalescent phases of COVID-19. A de-identified subject ID, COVID-19 status, age in years and sex were almost always included in the sample metadata. Deeply sampled blood TCRbeta repertoires from subjects exposed to, actively infected with, or recovered from COVID-19 were included in the dataset. A freely available public database, intended as a resource for researchers studying the immune response to SARS-CoV-2, is where the repertoires were released. The prospective study material was composed of cDNA or gDNA derived from T cells, B-cell-depleted T cells, or PBMCs. Where available, HLA class I and class II types were obtained from metadata supplied by the sample provider rather than from assay-based typing. Samples came from the ongoing ImmuneRACE study (first 160 participants) plus 1,254 subjects from 6 global collaborators.

Collaborating institutions collected whole blood in K2EDTA tubes following their own protocols. For TCRbeta analysis, collaborators shipped samples in one of three forms: frozen whole blood, isolated PBMCs, or DNA extracted from either of those sample types. The immunoSEQ Assay, a bias-controlled multiplex PCR, was used to amplify TCRbeta CDR3 regions from genomic DNA. Processing in the source paper ran as follows. Within the assay, amplification of reference gene primers was used to estimate how many nucleated cells each sample contained. To quantify the absolute abundance of each unique TCRbeta CDR3 rearrangement, sequence reads were collapsed and filtered. Productive Simpson clonality was computed per sample as the square root of Simpson's diversity index over productive rearrangements. This is the immuneACCESS table as TCRdb keeps it, with only in-frame sequences that have V and J called. A part of the clones is gone; compared with another copy, unresolved V genes explain less than half, and the rest is unexplained. V, J and clone size were drawn from that table, and D and trimming were deduced from the DNA. The sample has about 150,000 clones on record, 80% to 90% of them singletons. The leading ten clones occupy roughly 15% of the sample.

Results the study describes overall, beyond this receptor: The quantity of clinical and demographic metadata differed by source and by participant and was supplied without curation.

V gives up 8 bases and J gives up 12 bases, and the segment between their germline ends measures 17 bases. Measured from the cysteine to the phenylalanine, the CDR3 is 12 residues long. The retained sequence is limited to the CDR3, 36 bases, with the frame set at the first base. CDR1 and CDR2, per the germline V gene, are MNHEY and SVGAGI. Sequencing was performed on peripheral blood. The chain employs TRBV6-5 and TRBJ2-1, with TRBD2 tentatively as D gene (7 bases match). This sequence was found in a woman aged 40-49 years with acute or convalescent COVID-19. The nucleotide sequence is given as TGTGCCAGCCTTGAGGAGAGGGGGGGGCAGTTCTTC. It specifies CASLEERGGQFF.